Here is one TCR beta chain with its context. The antigen this receptor binds is unknown. Base qualities were left out, and no much larger clone turns up one base away. Trimming takes 3 bases from V and 0 bases from J, and the germline ends sit 3 bases apart. The germline V gene supplies CDR1 KGHSH and CDR2 LQKENI. From the cysteine through the phenylalanine, the CDR3 covers 12 amino acids. Only CDR3 DNA is held: 36 bases, read in frame from base 1. The immunoSEQ Assay was the method used to sequence TCRbeta CDR3 regions. After extraction, genomic DNA underwent amplification by bias-controlled multiplex PCR, followed by high-throughput sequencing. The paper's processing steps were these. To quantify the absolute abundance of every unique TCRbeta CDR3 region, sequences were collapsed and filtered. T cell fraction was estimated by normalization of TCRbeta template counts to usable DNA, with usable DNA being measured through amplification of reference genes present in all nucleated cells. Repertoire TCRs were annotated as SARS-CoV-2-specific when V gene, CDR3 amino acid sequence and J gene were exactly matched to a known reactive TCR set. The reference SARS-CoV-2 TCR set came from MIRA and was filtered for enrichment in COVID-19-positive ImmuneCODE repertoires, removing public or cross-reactive TCRs. Drawing on the MIRA antigens, annotated TCRs were analysed further at the level of specific ORF or position within ORF. Depth was the summed frequency of annotated unique rearrangements, while breadth was defined as annotated unique rearrangements over total unique productive rearrangements. TCR breadth was compared between groups using two-sided Wilcoxon rank-sum tests. TCRdb carries this immuneACCESS record with in-frame sequences only. Its versions omit some clonotypes, under half of them owing to an unresolved V gene in the studies checked, with the rest unexplained. D and trimming were read from the DNA, whereas the V and J calls and clone size are those reported in that table. The sample has roughly 450,000 clones on record, 90% of them singletons. The top ten clones comprise 10% to 15% of the sample.

The meaning of the sample's treatment or condition label: some 20 received Ad26.COV2.S at low or high dose, single or two shots; roughly 5 received placebo; per-sample allocation not given. Repertoires of vaccine and placebo recipients were sequenced from samples taken on day 63 after the first injection. In Cohort 1b, some 25 adults aged 18-55 years were enrolled at a single site in Boston, USA, between 29 July and 7 August 2020. Ad26.COV2.S consisted of a replication-incompetent adenovirus type 26 vector by which a prefusion-stabilized SARS-CoV-2 spike protein from the original Wuhan strain was expressed. The sample belongs to a study of Ad26.COV2.S vaccination and SARS-CoV-2 variants (dated by TCRdb to the early 2020s). At the level of the whole study: Donors in the vaccine arm were drawn from COV1001, a phase I-IIa trial of Ad26.COV2.S in healthy adults that was multicentre, randomized, double-blind and placebo-controlled. Ad26.COV2.S was administered intramuscularly at a dose of 5x10^10 or 1x10^11 viral particles, either as one shot or as two shots given 56 days apart. TCRbeta repertoire sequencing served as the tool for gauging how specific and how broad the SARS-CoV-2-reactive T cell receptors were following Ad26.COV2.S vaccination. A total of roughly 30 samples were included in the TCR-sequenced set, comprising some 20 Ad26.COV2.S vaccine recipients, 5 placebo recipients and 8 SARS-CoV-2 convalescent individuals. Trial participants were randomized into five groups of five, in which low-dose or high-dose Ad26.COV2.S was given once or twice, or placebo was given on both occasions. Investigators remained blinded to trial group allocation during experiments and outcome assessment. Summary of the overall study and its limitations: Ad26.COV2.S recipients had higher spike-specific TCR breadth than placebo recipients (P = 0.0014). After vaccination, substantial breadth of spike-specific CD8+ and CD4+ T cell responses was reported. The authors noted that total T cell responses may have been underestimated by the TCR breadth and depth analyses. Comparable non-spike TCR breadth was observed between vaccine and placebo recipients, consistent with only spike being contained in the vaccine. The study was not powered for comparison of responses between vaccine doses or regimens.

The chain links TRBV18 with TRBJ2-7, with the D gene too uncertain to name. This specimen consisted of peripheral blood, obtained in a trial of Ad26.COV2.S vaccine versus placebo. The TCR comes from a person between 18 and 60 years old who received the Ad26.COV2.S COVID-19 vaccine or a placebo. The CDR3 has the sequence CASSPNSYEQYF. The DNA reads as follows: TGTGCCAGCTCACCCAACTCCTACGAGCAGTACTTC.